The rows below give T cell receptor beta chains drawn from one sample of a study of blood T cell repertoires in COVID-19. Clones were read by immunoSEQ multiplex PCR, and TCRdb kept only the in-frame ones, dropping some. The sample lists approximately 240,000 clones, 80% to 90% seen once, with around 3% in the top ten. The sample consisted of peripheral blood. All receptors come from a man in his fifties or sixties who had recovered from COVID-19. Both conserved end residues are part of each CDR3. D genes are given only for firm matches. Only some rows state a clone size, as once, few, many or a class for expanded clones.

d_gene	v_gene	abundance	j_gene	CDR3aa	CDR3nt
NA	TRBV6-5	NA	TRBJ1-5	CASSYSPLQPQHF	TGTGCCAGCAGTTACTCTCCCCTACAGCCCCAGCATTTT
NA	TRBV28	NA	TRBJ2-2	CASRGHRAGELFF	TGTGCCAGCAGAGGACATCGAGCCGGGGAGCTGTTTTTT
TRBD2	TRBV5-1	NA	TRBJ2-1	CASSRTGTSGYNEQFF	TGCGCCAGCAGCAGAACCGGGACTAGCGGATACAATGAGCAGTTCTTC
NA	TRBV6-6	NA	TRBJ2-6	CASSPRGVGSGANVLTF	TGTGCCAGCAGTCCCAGGGGGGTAGGCTCTGGGGCCAACGTCCTGACTTTC
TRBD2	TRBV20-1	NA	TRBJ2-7	CSASWAGVAEQYF	TGCAGTGCTAGTTGGGCGGGAGTAGCCGAGCAGTACTTC
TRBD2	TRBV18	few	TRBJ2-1	CASSRVLAGGFSEQFF	TGTGCCAGCTCACGAGTACTAGCGGGAGGGTTTAGTGAGCAGTTCTTC
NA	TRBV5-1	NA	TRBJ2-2	CASSPAAGSNTGELFF	TGCGCCAGCAGCCCCGCAGCGGGTTCGAACACCGGGGAGCTGTTTTTT
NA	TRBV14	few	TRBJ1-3	CASSHRTQGNTIYF	TGTGCCAGCAGCCACCGAACACAAGGAAACACCATATATTTT
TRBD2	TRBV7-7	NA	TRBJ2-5	CASSLGTSGQETQYF	TGTGCCAGCAGCTTAGGGACTAGCGGCCAAGAGACCCAGTACTTC
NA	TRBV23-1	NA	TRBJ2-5	CASSQSGGNQETQYF	TGCGCCAGCAGTCAATCTGGAGGGAACCAAGAGACCCAGTACTTC
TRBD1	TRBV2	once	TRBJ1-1	CVGGQRMNTEAFF	TGTGTTGGGGGACAGAGAATGAACACTGAAGCTTTCTTT
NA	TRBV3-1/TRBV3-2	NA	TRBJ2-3	CASSQDGRVDTQYF	TGTGCCAGCAGCCAAGATGGCAGGGTGGATACGCAGTATTTT
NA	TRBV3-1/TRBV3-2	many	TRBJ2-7	CASSQEKGAFASEQYF	TGTGCCAGCAGCCAAGAAAAGGGAGCGTTTGCGAGCGAGCAGTACTTC
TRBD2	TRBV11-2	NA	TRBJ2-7	CASSTSTSGRWYEQYF	TGTGCCAGCAGCACCTCGACTAGCGGGAGATGGTACGAGCAGTACTTC
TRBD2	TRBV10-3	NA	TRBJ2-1	CAISDSGLAGDEQFF	TGTGCCATCAGTGACTCGGGACTAGCGGGAGATGAGCAGTTCTTC
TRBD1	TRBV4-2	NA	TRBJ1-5	CASSQEGQPYQPQHF	TGTGCCAGCAGCCAGGAGGGACAGCCTTATCAGCCCCAGCATTTT
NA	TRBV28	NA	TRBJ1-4	CASSGYEKLFF	TGTGCCAGCAGTGGCTATGAAAAACTGTTTTTT
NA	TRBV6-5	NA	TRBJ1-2	CASTLTQGWNYGYTF	TGTGCCAGCACCTTGACACAGGGATGGAACTATGGCTACACCTTC
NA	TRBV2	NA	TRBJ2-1	CASSEQLRGSAEQFF	TGTGCCAGCAGTGAGCAACTAAGGGGGTCAGCTGAGCAGTTCTTC
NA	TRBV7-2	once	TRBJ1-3	CASSFYSGNTIYF	TGTGCCAGCAGCTTCTACTCTGGAAACACCATATATTTT
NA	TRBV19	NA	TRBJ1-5	CASSMTGYSNQPQHF	TGTGCCAGTAGTATGACAGGTTATAGCAATCAGCCCCAGCATTTT
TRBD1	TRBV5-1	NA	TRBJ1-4	CASSLTGTGIEKLFF	TGCGCCAGCAGCCTAACCGGGACAGGGATTGAAAAACTGTTTTTT
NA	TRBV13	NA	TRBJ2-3	CASSFYSTDTQYF	TGTGCCAGCAGCTTTTATAGCACAGATACGCAGTATTTT
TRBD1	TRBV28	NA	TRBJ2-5	CASRSQGARETQYF	TGTGCCAGCAGATCCCAGGGGGCCCGGGAGACCCAGTACTTC
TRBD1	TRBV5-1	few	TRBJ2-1	CASSETLTGGDEQFF	TGCGCCAGCAGCGAAACGCTGACAGGGGGCGATGAGCAGTTCTTC
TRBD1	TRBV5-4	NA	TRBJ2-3	CASSGRDRGDTQYF	TGTGCCAGCAGTGGCCGGGACAGGGGGGATACGCAGTATTTT
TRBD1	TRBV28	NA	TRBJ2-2	CASSPQDRAPGELFF	TGTGCCAGCAGTCCCCAAGACAGGGCCCCCGGGGAGCTGTTTTTT
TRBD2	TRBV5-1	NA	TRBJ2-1	CASSLSLAGYEQFF	TGCGCCAGCAGCTTGAGCCTAGCGGGCTATGAGCAGTTCTTC
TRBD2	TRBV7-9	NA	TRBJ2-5	CASSLGAGGETQYF	TGTGCCAGCAGCTTAGGAGCGGGAGGAGAGACCCAGTACTTC
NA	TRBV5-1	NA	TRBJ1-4	CASSLSATNEKLFF	TGCGCCAGCAGCCTGAGCGCAACTAATGAAAAACTGTTTTTT
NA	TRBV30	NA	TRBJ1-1	CAWKGGNTEAFF	TGTGCCTGGAAAGGGGGGAACACTGAAGCTTTCTTT
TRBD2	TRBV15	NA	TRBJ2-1	CATSLQRVSGSLHEQFF	TGTGCCACCAGCCTCCAGAGAGTTAGCGGGAGCCTTCATGAGCAGTTCTTC
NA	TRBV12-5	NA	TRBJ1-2	CASGLGGVYGYTF	TGTGCTAGTGGTTTGGGGGGCGTCTATGGCTACACCTTC
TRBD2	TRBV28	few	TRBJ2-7	CASSLTGEGSYEQYF	TGTGCCAGCAGTTTAACGGGGGAGGGCTCCTACGAGCAGTACTTC
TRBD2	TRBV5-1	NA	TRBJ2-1	CASSQISGSSYNEQFF	TGCGCCAGCAGCCAAATCAGCGGGAGCTCCTACAATGAGCAGTTCTTC
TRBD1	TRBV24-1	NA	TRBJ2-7	CATSDSGTGEYEQYF	TGTGCCACCAGTGATTCCGGGACAGGGGAATACGAGCAGTACTTC
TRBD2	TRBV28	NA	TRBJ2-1	CASSPTSGSWNEFF	TGTGCCAGCAGCCCGACTAGCGGGAGTTGGAATGAGTTCTTC
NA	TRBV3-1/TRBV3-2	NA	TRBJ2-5	CASRSTGTHEETQYF	TGTGCCAGCAGGTCCACCGGGACACACGAAGAGACCCAGTACTTC
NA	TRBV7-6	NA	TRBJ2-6	CASSLLNREVAGANVLTF	TGTGCCAGCAGCTTACTAAACAGGGAAGTAGCTGGGGCCAACGTCCTGACTTTC
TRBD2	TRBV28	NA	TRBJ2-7	CASSLGTSGSYEQYF	TGTGCCAGCAGCCTTGGGACTAGCGGGAGCTACGAGCAGTACTTC
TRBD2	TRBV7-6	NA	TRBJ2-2	CASSSPRGRAPPNTGELFF	TGTGCCAGCAGCTCCCCCCGCGGGAGGGCCCCGCCGAACACCGGGGAGCTGTTTTTT
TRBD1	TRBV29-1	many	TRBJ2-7	CSSLSPGQGIPGYYEQYF	TGCAGCTCCTTATCCCCGGGACAGGGGATCCCAGGGTACTACGAGCAGTACTTC